A single count supports the clone carrying this TCR beta chain. The repertoire was sequenced with immunoSEQ multiplex PCR; TCRdb's copy has only in-frame clones and lacks some. Of more than 95,000 clones listed, roughly 91% are singletons. This sample is drawn from a study of PD-L1 blockade in urothelial cancer. Overall study context: Chemotherapy regimens numbering 0 to 3 had been given to patients.

With 2 bases removed from V and 2 bases from J, the gap between germline ends came to 13 bases. This CDR3 has 15 residues. Germline V CDR1 and CDR2: SGHRS, YFSETQ. Time point here: peripheral blood 6 weeks after treatment start. The chain uses TRBV5-1 and TRBJ2-5; D is perhaps TRBD1 (6 bases). The clonotype comes from a man aged 60 to 69 with urothelial cancer. The sample in question was PBMCs, obtained around atezolizumab (anti-PD-L1) treatment. The chain's CDR3 is CASSFNSRGQETQYF. The CDR3 region has the DNA TGCGCCAGCAGCTTTAATTCCAGGGGTCAAGAGACCCAGTACTTC. The entire variable domain, with the rest obtained from reference TRBV5-1 and TRBJ2-5, is as follows: KAGVTQTPRYLIKTRGQQVTLSCSPISGHRSVSWYQQTPGQGLQFLFEYFSETQRNKGNFPGRFSGRQFSNSRSEMNVSTLELGDSALYLCASSFNSRGQETQYFGPGTRLLVL.